This TCR beta chain was captured in a study of OX40 agonist ivuxolimab in advanced cancers. Between the trimmed V and J ends, which lost 0 bases and 0 bases, there was a span of 10 bases. The CDR3 sequence is 16 residues long. CDR1 and CDR2 from the germline V gene are SGDLS and YYNGEE. TCRdb's copy holds only in-frame clones and misses some; the assay was immunoSEQ multiplex PCR. The sample includes fewer than 35,000 clones, over 80% of them seen just once. The V call is TRBV9, the J call TRBJ1-5; unclear D gene. The TCR originated in an adult with an advanced solid tumor such as melanoma, head and neck, liver or kidney cancer. The sequencing here drew on CD4+ or CD8+ T cells sorted from blood, taken in a trial of the OX40 agonist ivuxolimab. The CDR3: CASSVGTETSNQPQHF. In DNA, the CDR3 is TGTGCCAGCAGCGTAGGTACAGAAACTAGCAATCAGCCCCAGCATTTT.